One and the same sample provided the 21 T cell receptor beta chains below, sequenced in a study of blood T cell repertoires in COVID-19 (TCRdb year 2020). The receptor library was made with the immunoSEQ multiplex PCR assay. TCRdb holds this immuneACCESS table with in-frame rearrangements only. Some clones are missing; in checked studies, unresolved V genes explain under half, and the rest has no known cause. In this sample the table shows 120,000 or so clones, 88% of which occur a single time. 1.5% of the sample is in the top ten clones. Sequenced input: peripheral blood. The receptors were gathered from a human donor in a cohort sampled during active COVID-19.

The chain recombines TRBV6-5 with TRBJ1-4, with unresolved D. There are 14 residues in the CDR3. V lost 0 bases and J 6 bases, leaving 8 bases between the germline ends. Germline-derived CDR1 and CDR2 are MNHEY and SVGAGI. The CDR3 DNA reads as TGTGCCAGCAGTTACTCAGGAGGGTATGAAAAACTGTTTTTT. Translated, it gives CASSYSGGYEKLFF.

This clone has a single count. The chain is built from TRBV6-5 and TRBJ2-2; tentative D call: TRBD2 (5 bases). The V gene's germline CDR1 is MNHEY and CDR2 SVGAGI. The CDR3 covers 13 residues. V was pared by 4 bases and J by 4 bases, with 7 bases between. CDR3 residues: CASSSGITGELFF. The CDR3 DNA follows: TGTGCCAGCAGTTCCGGGATCACCGGGGAGCTGTTTTTT.

The chain employs TRBV7-2 and TRBJ2-7; TRBD2 aligns across 7 bases. The CDR3 is made up of 14 amino acids. Trimming cost V 5 bases and J 1 base; bases outside gene matches: 5. The V gene's germline CDR1 is SGHTA and CDR2 FQGNSA. The CDR3 is CASSPGGGSYEQYF. The CDR3 bases are TGTGCCAGCAGCCCTGGGGGGGGGTCCTACGAGCAGTACTTC.

V gene TRBV15 combines with J gene TRBJ2-1, with 9 nucleotides matching TRBD1. The CDR3 consists of 13 residues. Per germline, CDR1 LNHNV and CDR2 YYDKDF (reference sequence). After removal of 8 bases from V and 4 bases from J, the junction contained 3 bases not matched to a gene. This CDR3 is CATSGQGYNEQFF. CDR3 coding DNA: TGTGCCACCTCGGGACAGGGTTACAATGAGCAGTTCTTC. Variable domain in full (rest from reference TRBV15 and TRBJ2-1): DAMVIQNPRYQVTQFGKPVTLSCSQTLNHNVMYWYQQKSSQAPKLLFHYYDKDFNNEADTPDNFQSRRPNTSFCFLDIRSPGLGDTAMYLCATSGQGYNEQFFGPGTRLTVL.

The chain is built from TRBV15 and TRBJ2-5; TRBD2 agrees at 9 bases. Germline values: CDR1 LNHNV, CDR2 YYDKDF (reference sequence). This CDR3 has 15 residues. With V trimmed by 5 bases and J by 4 bases, 8 bases remained unmatched. CDR3 sequence: CATSRRGGALETQYF. The CDR3 bases are TGTGCCACCAGCCGGCGGGGGGGGGCCTTAGAGACCCAGTACTTC.

The table lists this clone with a few counts. The genes are TRBV4-1 and TRBJ2-2; maybe TRBD1 (5 bases). Between the trimmed V and J ends, which lost 4 bases and 3 bases, there was a span of 15 bases. Germline V lookup: CDR1 MGHRA, CDR2 YSYEKL. The CDR3 spans 16 residues. Written as DNA, the CDR3 is TGCGCCAGCAGCCCAGGGCTCTACCAAGACACCGGGGAGCTGTTTTTT. Protein product: CASSPGLYQDTGELFF.

The chain carries TRBV14 and TRBJ2-3; weak D call: TRBD2 (6 bases). Per germline, CDR1 SGHDN and CDR2 FVKESK. Trimming cost V 5 bases and J 9 bases, with 15 bases left between them. The CDR3 totals 13 residues. This chain's CDR3 is CASSSLRGYTQYF. Here the CDR3 DNA reads TGTGCCAGCAGCTCGCTACGGGGGTACACGCAGTATTTT. Based on the CDR3 plus reference TRBV14 and TRBJ2-3, the full variable domain is EAGVTQFPSHSVIEKGQTVTLRCDPISGHDNLYWYRRVMGKEIKFLLHFVKESKQDESGMPNNRFLAERTGGTYSTLKVQPAELEDSGVYFCASSSLRGYTQYFGPGTRLTVL.

This clone was observed a single time. The chain employs TRBV7-9 and TRBJ1-4, with TRBD1 matching over 12 bases. Germline assignment: CDR1 SEHNR and CDR2 FQNEAQ (reference sequence). Trimming at V came to 6 bases and at J to 8 bases, leaving 1 base not matched to a gene. The CDR3 runs to 13 residues. The CDR3 loop is CASRGTGGEKLFF. Here the CDR3 DNA reads TGTGCCAGCAGAGGGACAGGGGGCGAAAAACTGTTTTTT.

The CDR3 sequence is CASSQERGTIITGELFF. The CDR3 bases are TGTGCCAGCAGCCAAGAAAGGGGGACTATCATAACCGGGGAGCTGTTTTTT. The chain combines TRBV4-2 with TRBJ2-2; D is possibly TRBD2 (7 bases). The V gene lost 0 bases and the J gene lost 5 bases, with 16 bases spanning the gap. The CDR3 length is 17 residues. The germline V gene encodes CDR1 LGHNA and CDR2 YNFKEQ.

The V call is TRBV6-5, the J call TRBJ2-7, with D uncertain. V was clipped by 6 bases and J by 3 bases, with 9 bases between them. This CDR3 comprises 12 residues. The germline V gene encodes CDR1 MNHEY and CDR2 SVGAGI. For the CDR3, the DNA is TGTGCCAGCAGCAGAATTTTCTACGAGCAGTACTTC. Its translation is CASSRIFYEQYF.

The chain combines TRBV28 with TRBJ1-1, with D possibly TRBD1 on 5 matching bases. Germline lookup yields CDR1 MDHEN and CDR2 SYDVKM. The ends were cut back, 5 bases at V and 7 bases at J, with 11 bases in the middle. This CDR3 is built from 12 residues. The CDR3 DNA follows: TGTGCCAGCAGTCGACAGCCCTATGAAGCTTTCTTT. Translated, it gives CASSRQPYEAFF.

The chain couples TRBV7-2 to TRBJ1-2, with D hard to call. Trimming shortened V by 1 base and J by 3 bases, and 9 bases separated the two germline ends. Germline CDR1 and CDR2: SGHTA and FQGNSA. The CDR3 totals 14 residues. In DNA, the CDR3 is TGTGCCAGCAGCTTAGTTGAGGGTTACTATGGCTACACCTTC. It yields the protein CASSLVEGYYGYTF.

This chain uses TRBV7-9 with TRBJ1-1; possible D gene TRBD1, 6 bases. V was shortened by 4 bases and J by 5 bases, with 17 bases between the two germline ends. This CDR3 contains 15 residues. Germline CDR1 reads SEHNR; CDR2 reads FQNEAQ (reference sequence). The CDR3 loop is CASSSRGGIGTEAFF. DNA of the CDR3: TGTGCCAGCAGCTCAAGGGGGGGAATTGGGACTGAAGCTTTCTTT.

The J gene is TRBJ1-5, the V gene TRBV5-6; D gene unclear. Germline V gene lookup returns CDR1 SGHDT and CDR2 YYEEEE. CDR3 length: 16 amino acids. Trimming shortened V by 1 base and J by 4 bases, and 15 bases separated the two germline ends. DNA of the CDR3: TGTGCCAGCAGCTTGTGGGCGGGAGTAGTGAATCAGCCCCAGCATTTT. Residues: CASSLWAGVVNQPQHF.

V is TRBV19 and J is TRBJ2-7; 10 bases align to TRBD2. Germline CDR1 reads LNHDA; CDR2 reads SQIVND (reference sequence). The CDR3 sequence is 15 residues long. Germline trimming cut 3 bases from V and 2 bases from J; bases unmatched to any gene: 4. CDR3 DNA: TGTGCCAGTAGTATCATAGCGGGGGGCCCCTACGAGCAGTACTTC. Protein sequence: CASSIIAGGPYEQYF.

The CDR3 loop reads CASSLGQPQRDTQYF. Here the CDR3 DNA reads TGCGCCAGCAGCTTGGGACAGCCTCAAAGAGATACGCAGTATTTT. The J gene is TRBJ2-3, the V gene TRBV5-1; a possible D gene is TRBD1 (5 bases). CDR3 length: 15 residues. From germline, CDR1 is SGHRS and CDR2 YFSETQ. Trimming removed 0 bases at V and 5 bases at J, with 13 bases between. Filled out from reference TRBV5-1 and TRBJ2-3, the complete variable domain reads KAGVTQTPRYLIKTRGQQVTLSCSPISGHRSVSWYQQTPGQGLQFLFEYFSETQRNKGNFPGRFSGRQFSNSRSEMNVSTLELGDSALYLCASSLGQPQRDTQYFGPGTRLTVL.

The chain is built from TRBV28 and TRBJ2-1; TRBD2 matches at 10 bases. V was clipped by 7 bases and J by 8 bases; unmatched bases: 11. The CDR3 length is 15 residues. The V gene's germline CDR1 is MDHEN and CDR2 SYDVKM. The CDR3 here is CASNYLGTSEDEQFF. CDR3 bases: TGTGCCAGCAATTACCTCGGGACTAGCGAAGATGAGCAGTTCTTC.

About this clone: Germline is not matched at one junction end, which may reflect a read error. The V and J genes are TRBV4-2 and TRBJ2-7; the match to TRBD2 covers 12 bases. The CDR3 has 16 residues. Germline CDR1 and CDR2: LGHNA and YNFKEQ. CDR3: CANSQGPSGRAYEQYF. CDR3 coding DNA: TGTGCCAACAGCCAGGGTCCTAGCGGGAGGGCCTACGAGCAGTACTTC.

The J gene is TRBJ1-5, the V gene TRBV2, with TRBD1 matching 7 bases. The CDR3 contains 13 residues. Trimming cost V 4 bases and J 8 bases; bases outside gene matches: 5. CDR1 and CDR2 from the germline V gene are SNHLY and FYNNEI. CDR3 bases: TGTGCCAGCAGTGGACAGGGTAAAGAGCCCCAGCATTTT. This encodes CASSGQGKEPQHF.

This chain joins TRBV6-5 and TRBJ2-3, with a possible D match to TRBD2 (7 bases). With 6 bases removed from V and 2 bases from J, the gap between germline ends came to 15 bases. This CDR3 is 15 amino acids long. Germline CDR1 and CDR2: MNHEY and SVGAGI. CDR3 sequence reads: CASSSGEGVTDTQYF. As DNA, the CDR3 is TGTGCCAGCAGCTCCGGGGAGGGGGTCACAGATACGCAGTATTTT.

The genes are TRBV5-4 and TRBJ2-5, with TRBD1 as a possible D gene (5 bases). The CDR3 runs 13 residues. Trimming pared 4 bases from V and 3 bases from J, leaving 10 bases between. Germline V CDR1 and CDR2: SGHNT, YYREEE (reference sequence). Written as DNA, the CDR3 is TGTGCCAGCAGCCCGGCAGGGAAAGAGACCCAGTACTTC. This sequence encodes CASSPAGKETQYF.